A single sample gave rise to the 9 T cell receptor beta chains below, sequenced in a study of shared clonotypes between healthy human individuals. Repertoires were generated with immunoSEQ multiplex PCR, while TCRdb's copy carries only in-frame clones and drops some. Of some 2.4 million clones in the sample, 93% are singletons; the top ten hold roughly 0.39%. The sequenced material came from naive CD4+ T cells from PBMCs. This sample's subset: CD45RA+ positively selected. These receptor sequences come from a man between 18 and 29 years old in good health. Some clones in this sample may be carry-over from other donors' samples.

The V gene is TRBV6-1, the J gene TRBJ2-3; D unresolved. Trimming removed 3 bases at V and 6 bases at J, with 10 bases between. The germline V gene has CDR1 MNHNS and CDR2 SASEGT. CDR3 length equals 13 residues. The CDR3 protein is CASSDSLGDTQYF. CDR3 coding DNA: TGTGCCAGCAGTGATAGCCTGGGCGATACGCAGTATTTT.

The chain joins TRBV29-1 to TRBJ2-3, with TRBD2 matching over 11 bases. Trimming took 4 bases from V and 7 from J; bases not matched to a gene: 10. Germline V gives CDR1 SQVTM, CDR2 ANQGSEA. The CDR3 runs 15 residues. This chain's CDR3 is CSVGTSGSLVNTQYF. CDR3 DNA: TGCAGCGTTGGGACTAGCGGGTCCCTCGTAAATACGCAGTATTTT.

V usage is TRBV30 and J usage is TRBJ2-7; TRBD1 matches at 11 bases. The J segment lost 0 bases and the V segment lost 3 bases, leaving 4 bases of the junction unmatched. The CDR3 sequence is 15 residues long. Germline V lookup: CDR1 GTSNPN, CDR2 SVGIG (reference sequence). As DNA, the CDR3 is TGTGCCTGGAGCTTCGGGACAGGGGGCTCCTACGAGCAGTACTTC. It translates to CAWSFGTGGSYEQYF.

This chain joins TRBV11-3 and TRBJ2-1, with D possibly TRBD1 on 5 matching bases. The CDR3 is 12 amino acids. Germline V gene sequence: CDR1 SGHNT, CDR2 YENEEA. Trimming stripped 5 bases from V and 7 bases from J, with 9 bases between. The CDR3, as DNA: TGTGCCAGCAGCGAACAGGCGAATGAGCAGTTCTTC. Its translation is CASSEQANEQFF.

As for this clone: This CDR3 is also generated by other DNA sequences in the sample. The V call is TRBV7-3, the J call TRBJ2-2; D unclear. Trimming cost V 5 bases and J 8 bases, with 9 bases left between them. This CDR3 region has 12 residues. Germline CDR1 reads SGHTA; CDR2 reads FQGTGA. The CDR3 region is CASSLGSGELFF. The CDR3 DNA follows: TGTGCCAGCAGCCTCGGTTCGGGGGAGCTGTTTTTT.

The V call is TRBV2, the J call TRBJ2-7; 10 bases fit TRBD1. With 6 bases clipped from V and 1 base from J, the junction kept 6 bases outside the gene matches. This CDR3 has 15 residues. CDR1 and CDR2 (germline): SNHLY, FYNNEI. The DNA of the CDR3 is TGTGCCAGCAGGACACAGGGACAGGGGTCCTACGAGCAGTACTTC. It specifies CASRTQGQGSYEQYF.

The chain has TRBV7-3 and TRBJ1-1, with D possibly matching TRBD1 (6 bases). Per the germline V gene, CDR1 is SGHTA and CDR2 is FQGTGA. Trimming left V 0 bases short and J 4 bases short, with 12 bases between. The CDR3 totals 15 residues. CDR3 nucleotide sequence: TGTGCCAGCAGCTTAACGGGGGCGGAAGGCACTGAAGCTTTCTTT. It is translated as CASSLTGAEGTEAFF.

V gene TRBV5-1 combines with J gene TRBJ2-2; 7 bases agree with TRBD1. From germline, CDR1 is SGHRS and CDR2 YFSETQ. The junction had 3 bases not matched to a gene; V was cut back by 4 bases and J by 0 bases. The length of the CDR3 is 15 residues. The CDR3 is CASSIDRANTGELFF. The CDR3 DNA follows: TGCGCCAGCAGCATCGACAGGGCGAACACCGGGGAGCTGTTTTTT. Combining the CDR3 with reference TRBV5-1 and TRBJ2-2 gives the whole variable domain KAGVTQTPRYLIKTRGQQVTLSCSPISGHRSVSWYQQTPGQGLQFLFEYFSETQRNKGNFPGRFSGRQFSNSRSEMNVSTLELGDSALYLCASSIDRANTGELFFGEGSRLTVL.

This clone has a handful of counts. This chain links TRBV18 with TRBJ1-1, with D possibly TRBD1 on 5 matching bases. Germline V gene data show CDR1 as KGHSH and CDR2 as LQKENI. The V and J ends lost 3 bases and 5 bases respectively, with 13 bases between them. The CDR3 covers 14 residues. CDR3 sequence (DNA): TGTGCCAGCTCACCGGCGGGGCAGGAGACTGAAGCTTTCTTT. Residues: CASSPAGQETEAFF. Full variable domain (missing parts from reference TRBV18 and TRBJ1-1): NAGVMQNPRHLVRRRGQEARLRCSPMKGHSHVYWYRQLPEEGLKFMVYLQKENIIDESGMPKERFSAEFPKEGPSILRIQQVVRGDSAAYFCASSPAGQETEAFFGQGTRLTVV.